These 4 T cell receptor beta chains originate from one sample sequenced in a study of metastatic and nonmetastatic thyroid tumors. Patients underwent thyroid surgery, and none had received any treatment before it. TCRdb reanalyzed the PCR reads with MiXCR. The data contain 40,000 or so clones, roughly 17% of them singletons. Sequencing was performed on tumor tissue. The receptors shown here come from a female donor with papillary thyroid cancer or a benign thyroid nodule (not recorded which). Some clones in this sample may be carry-over from other donors' samples.

This clone appeared many times. The CDR3 sequence is CASSMVSGGSHQPQHF. CDR3 bases: TGTGCCAGTAGTATGGTGTCTGGGGGCAGCCATCAGCCCCAGCATTTT. This chain joins TRBV19 and TRBJ1-5; weak D call: TRBD1 (6 bases). The CDR3 loop spans 16 amino acids. CDR1 and CDR2 (germline): LNHDA, SQIVND (reference sequence). The V end was cut by 3 bases, the J end by 5 bases, with 17 bases between.

This clone was picked up many times. The chain uses TRBV20-1 and TRBJ2-5; maybe TRBD2 (5 bases). CDR1 and CDR2 (germline): DFQATT, SNEGSKA (reference sequence). This CDR3 is 14 amino acids long. Trimming removed 3 bases at V and 4 bases at J, with 15 bases between. For the CDR3, the DNA is TGCAGTGCTAGGGCGGGTGGTCCGGGAGAGACCCAGTACTTC. Amino acid sequence: CSARAGGPGETQYF.

This clone was observed a few times. The junction departs from the called germline gene at one end, perhaps through a read error. The V call is TRBV10-1, the J call TRBJ2-2; 10 nucleotides match TRBD2. The germline CDR1 and CDR2 sequences are WNHNN and SYGVQD (reference sequence). The CDR3 has 16 amino acids. As DNA, the CDR3 is TGCGCCAGCAGTGAACCAGCGGGAGGGAACACCGTGGAGCTGTTTTTT. Protein product: CASSEPAGGNTVELFF.

This clone was detected ten times or more. This chain joins TRBV9 and TRBJ1-2, with 9 bases lining up with TRBD1. V gave up 3 bases and J gave up 3 bases; unmatched junction bases: 3. Germline loops: CDR1 SGDLS, CDR2 YYNGEE. The CDR3 covers 14 residues. CDR3 in amino acids: CASSAGQGDYGYTF. DNA of the CDR3: TGTGCCAGCAGCGCGGGACAGGGAGACTATGGCTACACCTTC.